A selection of T cell receptor beta chains follows, all from one sample in a study of T cell repertoires in cytomegalovirus infection. TCRdb called the reads again in MiXCR, with one record for every CDR3 protein. The repertoire includes 490,000 or so distinct CDR3 sequences, about 11% of them detected once, and 10% sits in the top ten. Material for sequencing was PBMCs. These receptors all stem from a human donor in good health (CMV status not recorded). Some clones in this sample may be carry-over from other donors' samples. CDR3s include the opening cysteine and the closing phenylalanine or tryptophan. The order of the fields is clone size, D gene, V gene, J gene, CDR3 protein, CDR3 DNA. The D gene is left open where the match is weak. Clone size appears in some rows only: once, few, many, or a class for an expanded clone.

clone_size: many; d_call: -; v_call: TRBV7-2; j_call: TRBJ2-5; cdr3_aa: CASSLSGTAAETQYF; cdr3_nt: TGTGCCAGCAGCTTATCCGGGACGGCCGCGGAGACCCAGTACTTC
clone_size: few; d_call: TRBD1; v_call: TRBV12-5; j_call: TRBJ2-1; cdr3_aa: CASGLVARGIRGSYNEQFF; cdr3_nt: TGTGCTAGTGGTTTGGTGGCCAGGGGGATTCGCGGGTCCTACAATGAGCAGTTCTTC
clone_size: many; d_call: -; v_call: TRBV27; j_call: TRBJ1-1; cdr3_aa: CASSLYPGKRPEAFF; cdr3_nt: TGTGCCAGCAGTTTATATCCAGGGAAGAGGCCTGAAGCTTTCTTT
clone_size: many; d_call: -; v_call: TRBV12-3/TRBV12-4; j_call: TRBJ2-1; cdr3_aa: CASARGDNEQFF; cdr3_nt: TGTGCCAGCGCCCGAGGGGACAATGAGCAGTTCTTC
clone_size: many; d_call: TRBD1; v_call: TRBV10-3; j_call: TRBJ2-7; cdr3_aa: CAISDGQGTGSYEQYF; cdr3_nt: TGTGCCATCAGTGACGGACAGGGAACGGGCAGCTACGAGCAGTACTTC
clone_size: few; d_call: -; v_call: TRBV20-1; j_call: TRBJ2-5; cdr3_aa: CSARGPWDLETQYF; cdr3_nt: TGCAGTGCTAGAGGGCCCTGGGATCTGGAGACCCAGTACTTC
clone_size: -; d_call: -; v_call: TRBV19; j_call: TRBJ2-2; cdr3_aa: CASALGRGANTGELFF; cdr3_nt: TGTGCCAGTGCTCTAGGCCGGGGGGCAAACACCGGGGAGCTGTTTTTT
clone_size: many; d_call: -; v_call: TRBV7-2; j_call: TRBJ2-7; cdr3_aa: CASSLGEPHEQYF; cdr3_nt: TGTGCCAGCAGCTTAGGGGAGCCTCACGAGCAGTACTTC
clone_size: -; d_call: -; v_call: TRBV29-1; j_call: TRBJ1-2; cdr3_aa: CSAGQRQNYGYTF; cdr3_nt: TGCAGCGCTGGGCAGCGTCAGAACTATGGCTACACCTTC
clone_size: many; d_call: TRBD1; v_call: TRBV20-1; j_call: TRBJ2-7; cdr3_aa: CSAPGQGPYEQYF; cdr3_nt: TGCAGTGCCCCGGGACAGGGGCCCTACGAGCAGTACTTC
clone_size: many; d_call: TRBD2; v_call: TRBV7-8; j_call: TRBJ2-5; cdr3_aa: CASSWTSGRQETQYF; cdr3_nt: TGTGCCAGCAGTTGGACTAGCGGGAGGCAAGAGACCCAGTACTTC
clone_size: many; d_call: -; v_call: TRBV5-5; j_call: TRBJ2-2; cdr3_aa: CASSLLPSDTGELFF; cdr3_nt: TGTGCCAGCAGCTTACTCCCATCAGACACCGGGGAGCTGTTTTTT
clone_size: many; d_call: -; v_call: TRBV28; j_call: TRBJ2-5; cdr3_aa: CASSLGQLETQYF; cdr3_nt: TGTGCCAGCTCCCTGGGGCAGTTAGAGACCCAGTACTTC
clone_size: few; d_call: -; v_call: TRBV5-4; j_call: TRBJ1-1; cdr3_aa: CASSFTTGGNTEAFF; cdr3_nt: TGTGCCAGCAGCTTTACCACGGGGGGGAACACTGAAGCTTTCTTT
clone_size: many; d_call: -; v_call: TRBV4-1; j_call: TRBJ1-4; cdr3_aa: CASSLSQRAEKLFF; cdr3_nt: TGCGCCAGCAGCCTCTCTCAACGGGCCGAAAAACTGTTTTTT
clone_size: many; d_call: -; v_call: TRBV7-2; j_call: TRBJ2-3; cdr3_aa: CASSLPGPADTDTQYF; cdr3_nt: TGTGCCAGCAGCTTACCGGGGCCGGCGGACACAGATACGCAGTATTTT
clone_size: many; d_call: -; v_call: TRBV28; j_call: TRBJ2-5; cdr3_aa: CASSLWFRGQETQYF; cdr3_nt: TGTGCCAGCAGTTTATGGTTCAGGGGACAAGAGACCCAGTACTTC
clone_size: many; d_call: -; v_call: TRBV19; j_call: TRBJ1-1; cdr3_aa: CASSNTRGTEAFF; cdr3_nt: TGTGCCAGTAGTAATACGAGAGGGACTGAAGCTTTCTTT
clone_size: -; d_call: TRBD2; v_call: TRBV7-9; j_call: TRBJ2-3; cdr3_aa: CASSPTGGRDTDTQYF; cdr3_nt: TGTGCCAGCAGCCCGACGGGCGGGAGGGACACAGATACGCAGTATTTT
clone_size: few; d_call: -; v_call: TRBV2; j_call: TRBJ2-2; cdr3_aa: CASSTENTGELFF; cdr3_nt: TGTGCCAGCAGTACAGAGAACACCGGGGAGCTGTTTTTT
clone_size: -; d_call: -; v_call: TRBV2; j_call: TRBJ2-7; cdr3_aa: CASSEEDLSSYEQYF; cdr3_nt: TGTGCCAGCAGTGAAGAGGACTTAAGCTCCTACGAGCAGTACTTC
clone_size: many; d_call: TRBD2; v_call: TRBV7-9; j_call: TRBJ2-3; cdr3_aa: CASSSQGGSTDTQYF; cdr3_nt: TGTGCCAGCAGTTCCCAAGGCGGGAGTACAGATACGCAGTATTTT
clone_size: many; d_call: -; v_call: TRBV7-6; j_call: TRBJ2-7; cdr3_aa: CASSSAVGEQYF; cdr3_nt: TGTGCCAGCAGCTCAGCCGTCGGGGAGCAGTACTTC
clone_size: many; d_call: -; v_call: TRBV28; j_call: TRBJ2-3; cdr3_aa: CATKGSGESDTQYF; cdr3_nt: TGTGCCACCAAGGGGTCAGGGGAATCGGATACGCAGTATTTT
clone_size: few; d_call: TRBD2; v_call: TRBV20-1; j_call: TRBJ2-1; cdr3_aa: CSARDGLAGPYNEQFF; cdr3_nt: TGCAGTGCTAGAGACGGGCTAGCGGGTCCCTACAATGAGCAGTTCTTC
clone_size: few; d_call: TRBD1; v_call: TRBV12-3/TRBV12-4; j_call: TRBJ1-1; cdr3_aa: CASSQTGTVSEAFF; cdr3_nt: TGTGCCAGCAGTCAAACAGGGACAGTAAGTGAAGCTTTCTTT
clone_size: many; d_call: -; v_call: TRBV28; j_call: TRBJ1-4; cdr3_aa: CASSFLSEATNEKLFF; cdr3_nt: TGTGCCAGCAGTTTCCTCTCCGAGGCAACTAATGAAAAACTGTTTTTT
clone_size: many; d_call: TRBD2; v_call: TRBV7-9; j_call: TRBJ2-3; cdr3_aa: CASSLGGRGEGTDTQYF; cdr3_nt: TGTGCCAGCAGCTTAGGAGGACGGGGGGAGGGCACAGATACGCAGTATTTT
clone_size: -; d_call: TRBD1; v_call: TRBV29-1; j_call: TRBJ1-2; cdr3_aa: CRQGTQKFLGYTF; cdr3_nt: TGCAGACAGGGGACCCAAAAGTTTCTTGGCTACACCTTC
clone_size: many; d_call: -; v_call: TRBV7-2; j_call: TRBJ2-7; cdr3_aa: CASSPVRYEQYF; cdr3_nt: TGTGCCAGCAGCCCCGTCCGCTACGAGCAGTACTTC
clone_size: many; d_call: TRBD1; v_call: TRBV6-1; j_call: TRBJ1-2; cdr3_aa: CASRPGTGDGYTF; cdr3_nt: TGTGCCAGCAGGCCCGGGACAGGGGATGGCTACACCTTC
clone_size: -; d_call: -; v_call: TRBV6-5; j_call: TRBJ1-1; cdr3_aa: CASSYSRGRFFAEAFF; cdr3_nt: TGTGCCAGCAGTTACTCGCGGGGACGGTTTTTCGCTGAAGCTTTCTTT
clone_size: few; d_call: TRBD2; v_call: TRBV20-1; j_call: TRBJ2-5; cdr3_aa: CSARDLITSGGAETQYF; cdr3_nt: TGCAGTGCTAGAGATCTTATAACTAGCGGGGGGGCCGAGACCCAGTACTTC
clone_size: many; d_call: -; v_call: TRBV12-3/TRBV12-4; j_call: TRBJ2-5; cdr3_aa: CASSSLTGWKKETQYF; cdr3_nt: TGTGCCAGCAGTTCTCTGACAGGTTGGAAAAAAGAGACCCAGTACTTC
clone_size: many; d_call: TRBD1; v_call: TRBV4-1; j_call: TRBJ1-4; cdr3_aa: CASSQVGRGKPHSHEKLFF; cdr3_nt: TGCGCCAGCAGCCAAGTAGGCAGGGGGAAACCCCATTCTCATGAAAAACTGTTTTTT
clone_size: few; d_call: -; v_call: TRBV19; j_call: TRBJ2-5; cdr3_aa: CASSIGHLKETQYF; cdr3_nt: TGTGCCAGTAGCATAGGACACCTGAAAGAGACCCAGTACTTC
clone_size: once; d_call: -; v_call: TRBV5-4; j_call: TRBJ1-1; cdr3_aa: CASSFPTGEAFF; cdr3_nt: TGTGCCAGCAGCTTCCCCACCGGTGAAGCTTTCTTT
clone_size: -; d_call: TRBD2; v_call: TRBV28; j_call: TRBJ2-2; cdr3_aa: CASSRGGLAGGNTGELFF; cdr3_nt: TGTGCCAGCAGCCGTGGGGGACTAGCGGGGGGGAACACCGGGGAGCTGTTTTTT
clone_size: many; d_call: TRBD2; v_call: TRBV7-6; j_call: TRBJ2-7; cdr3_aa: CASSLVVAGAREQYF; cdr3_nt: TGTGCCAGCAGCTTAGTTGTAGCGGGAGCACGCGAGCAGTACTTC
clone_size: many; d_call: -; v_call: TRBV9; j_call: TRBJ1-1; cdr3_aa: CASSVVAGSTEAFF; cdr3_nt: TGTGCCAGCAGCGTAGTGGCAGGTAGCACTGAAGCTTTCTTT
clone_size: many; d_call: TRBD1; v_call: TRBV7-2; j_call: TRBJ2-3; cdr3_aa: CASSFRTGNTDTQYF; cdr3_nt: TGTGCCAGCAGCTTTAGGACAGGGAACACAGATACGCAGTATTTT